This T cell receptor beta chain comes out of a study of identical twins. cDNA molecules carried unique molecular identifiers, and template switching added a universal primer site. TCRdb re-derived calls from the 5' RACE reads in MiXCR, one entry per CDR3 protein. The profile shows 400,000 to 500,000 distinct CDR3 sequences, less than 20% of them singletons. The CDR3 covers 14 residues. Trimming took 3 bases from V and 10 from J; bases not matched to a gene: 5. Germline values: CDR1 MDHEN, CDR2 SYDVKM. On this clonotype: The antigen is not known.

Study results and limitations: Beta out-of-frame sequences displayed a weaker excess of sharing between twins. Researchers caution that invariant MAIT and iNKT cells could partly confound zero-insertion analyses.

The chain recombines TRBV28 with TRBJ1-6; 8 bases align to TRBD1. The clonotype comes from a man aged 50 to 60 in good health. Input material: naive T cells sorted from blood. CDR3 loop: CASSFSGGGSPLHF. CDR3 nucleotide sequence: TGTGCCAGCAGTTTTTCAGGGGGCGGGTCACCCCTCCACTTT.